The clone carrying this TCR beta chain was detected many times. A single record per CDR3 protein comes from TCRdb applying MiXCR to the PCR reads. The table lists around 480,000 distinct CDR3 sequences, about 25% of them singletons, with around 0.76% in the top ten. V was trimmed by 0 bases and J by 1 base, leaving 6 bases between them. CDR3 size: 14 residues. CDR1 is MGHRA and CDR2 is YSYEKL in the germline V gene. This entry comes from a study of molecular identifiers for immune sequencing clone quantification. Naive CD8 T cells were picked out by sorting for CD8+CD4-CCR7+CD45RA+. This TCR was sampled from a human donor in good health. Some libraries in this study had Jurkat cell RNA spiked in. The sequencing sample was made of naive CD8+ T cells from blood, with Jurkat cell RNA spiked in. Noted subset: FACS-sorted CD8+CD4-CCR7+CD45RA+ naive T cells. The rearrangement joins TRBV4-1 to TRBJ1-1; no reliable D call. CDR3 bases: TGCGCCAGCAGCCAAGAACAGACGAACACTGAAGCTTTCTTT. Amino acids: CASSQEQTNTEAFF.